These T cell receptor beta chains were read from a single sample in a study of blood T cell repertoires in COVID-19. Produced via immunoSEQ multiplex PCR; TCRdb's table is partial and in-frame only. The data show around 160,000 clones, with about 81% seen just once and around a fifth held by the top ten. Sequenced input: peripheral blood. The receptors stem from a woman of 80 years or more with acute or convalescent COVID-19. Both conserved end residues are part of each CDR3. A D gene is named only where the DNA matches it firmly. A row's size may be missing; if present it is once, few, many or a size class.

D gene: -
J gene: TRBJ2-7
V gene: TRBV7-9
clone size: -
CDR3 protein: CASSETREGEQYF
CDR3 DNA: TGTGCCAGCAGCGAGACCAGGGAAGGTGAGCAGTACTTC

D gene: -
J gene: TRBJ1-4
V gene: TRBV4-3
clone size: -
CDR3 protein: CASSQGQATEEKLFF
CDR3 DNA: TGCGCCAGCAGCCAAGGGCAAGCGACCGAGGAAAAACTGTTTTTT

D gene: -
J gene: TRBJ1-5
V gene: TRBV5-1
clone size: once
CDR3 protein: CASSLASGEQPQHF
CDR3 DNA: TGCGCCAGCAGCTTGGCTTCCGGGGAACAGCCCCAGCATTTT

D gene: TRBD1
J gene: TRBJ1-2
V gene: TRBV19
clone size: -
CDR3 protein: CASSLTSGTGGRYYGYTF
CDR3 DNA: TGTGCCAGTAGTCTGACATCCGGGACAGGGGGACGGTACTATGGCTACACCTTC

D gene: -
J gene: TRBJ2-1
V gene: TRBV7-9
clone size: -
CDR3 protein: CASRPGTLAYNEQFF
CDR3 DNA: TGTGCCAGCAGACCCGGGACACTGGCCTACAATGAGCAGTTCTTC

D gene: TRBD1
J gene: TRBJ2-2
V gene: TRBV11-3
clone size: once
CDR3 protein: CASSLHPGQGAGELFF
CDR3 DNA: TGTGCCAGCAGCTTACACCCGGGACAGGGGGCAGGGGAGCTGTTTTTT

D gene: TRBD1
J gene: TRBJ1-6
V gene: TRBV2
clone size: -
CDR3 protein: CASSRTGVNSPLHF
CDR3 DNA: TGTGCCAGCAGTCGGACAGGGGTAAATTCACCCCTCCACTTT

D gene: TRBD1
J gene: TRBJ2-1
V gene: TRBV20-1
clone size: -
CDR3 protein: CSADDRAEQFF
CDR3 DNA: TGCAGTGCTGATGACAGGGCTGAGCAGTTCTTC

D gene: -
J gene: TRBJ1-1
V gene: TRBV12-3/TRBV12-4
clone size: -
CDR3 protein: CASSLSNTEAFF
CDR3 DNA: TGTGCCAGCAGTTTATCAAACACTGAAGCTTTCTTT

D gene: TRBD1
J gene: TRBJ1-6
V gene: TRBV3-1/TRBV3-2
clone size: few
CDR3 protein: CASSAGTGTLNSPLHF
CDR3 DNA: TGTGCCAGCAGCGCCGGGACAGGGACCCTGAATTCACCCCTCCACTTT

D gene: -
J gene: TRBJ2-7
V gene: TRBV14
clone size: few
CDR3 protein: CASSQLATNYEQYF
CDR3 DNA: TGTGCCAGCAGCCAACTAGCTACAAATTACGAGCAGTACTTC

D gene: -
J gene: TRBJ2-1
V gene: TRBV20-1
clone size: -
CDR3 protein: CSASYTGLEQFF
CDR3 DNA: TGCAGTGCTAGTTACACGGGGTTAGAGCAGTTCTTC

D gene: -
J gene: TRBJ2-3
V gene: TRBV6-6
clone size: -
CDR3 protein: CASRWLASTDTQYF
CDR3 DNA: TGTGCCAGCAGGTGGCTAGCGAGCACAGATACGCAGTATTTT

D gene: TRBD1
J gene: TRBJ1-1
V gene: TRBV10-3
clone size: -
CDR3 protein: CAIRTGGFSTEAFF
CDR3 DNA: TGTGCCATCAGGACAGGGGGTTTTAGCACTGAAGCTTTCTTT

D gene: -
J gene: TRBJ2-5
V gene: TRBV19
clone size: -
CDR3 protein: CASSIAGLVSGETQYF
CDR3 DNA: TGTGCCAGTAGTATAGCCGGGTTGGTATCGGGAGAGACCCAGTACTTC

D gene: -
J gene: TRBJ1-6
V gene: TRBV9
clone size: -
CDR3 protein: CASSQGPVNSPLHF
CDR3 DNA: TGTGCCAGCAGCCAGGGTCCCGTAAATTCACCCCTCCACTTT

D gene: TRBD1
J gene: TRBJ1-3
V gene: TRBV3-1/TRBV3-2
clone size: -
CDR3 protein: CASKGTGIGNTIYF
CDR3 DNA: TGTGCCAGCAAGGGGACAGGTATTGGAAACACCATATATTTT

D gene: TRBD1
J gene: TRBJ2-4
V gene: TRBV3-1/TRBV3-2
clone size: -
CDR3 protein: CASSQVQGAGGNIQYF
CDR3 DNA: TGTGCCAGCAGCCAAGTCCAGGGGGCAGGCGGAAACATTCAGTACTTC

D gene: -
J gene: TRBJ1-2
V gene: TRBV7-2
clone size: few
CDR3 protein: CASSLAPTGSNYGYTF
CDR3 DNA: TGTGCCAGCAGCTTAGCGCCGACAGGATCTAACTATGGCTACACCTTC

D gene: TRBD1
J gene: TRBJ1-2
V gene: TRBV6-5
clone size: -
CDR3 protein: CASRRHGTGSQGYTF
CDR3 DNA: TGTGCCAGCCGAAGACATGGGACAGGGAGTCAGGGCTACACCTTC

D gene: -
J gene: TRBJ2-3
V gene: TRBV19
clone size: -
CDR3 protein: CASSMAARRISNTQYF
CDR3 DNA: TGTGCCAGTAGTATGGCCGCTAGGAGGATCAGTAATACGCAGTATTTT

D gene: TRBD1
J gene: TRBJ1-3
V gene: TRBV7-2
clone size: few
CDR3 protein: CASSYQGTEGNTIYF
CDR3 DNA: TGTGCCAGCAGCTACCAAGGGACAGAAGGAAACACCATATATTTT

D gene: TRBD1
J gene: TRBJ2-7
V gene: TRBV11-1
clone size: -
CDR3 protein: CASSFRDRGGEQYF
CDR3 DNA: TGTGCCAGCAGCTTCCGGGACAGGGGGGGCGAGCAGTACTTC

D gene: TRBD2
J gene: TRBJ2-1
V gene: TRBV11-3
clone size: -
CDR3 protein: CASSQLAGPYNEQFF
CDR3 DNA: TGTGCCAGCAGCCAGTTAGCGGGACCCTACAATGAGCAGTTCTTC

D gene: TRBD1
J gene: TRBJ2-4
V gene: TRBV5-5
clone size: -
CDR3 protein: CASSSTGGGNIQYF
CDR3 DNA: TGTGCCAGCAGCTCGACAGGGGGCGGAAACATTCAGTACTTC

D gene: -
J gene: TRBJ2-5
V gene: TRBV7-2
clone size: once
CDR3 protein: CASNIGQPQETQYF
CDR3 DNA: TGTGCCAGCAACATCGGACAGCCCCAAGAGACCCAGTACTTC

D gene: TRBD1
J gene: TRBJ1-6
V gene: TRBV9
clone size: -
CDR3 protein: CASSAPGQGNSPLHF
CDR3 DNA: TGTGCCAGCAGCGCGCCGGGACAGGGTAATTCACCCCTCCACTTT

D gene: -
J gene: TRBJ1-4
V gene: TRBV7-9
clone size: few
CDR3 protein: CASSLDGKFNEKLFF
CDR3 DNA: TGTGCCAGCAGCTTAGATGGCAAGTTTAATGAAAAACTGTTTTTT

D gene: -
J gene: TRBJ2-7
V gene: TRBV11-2
clone size: -
CDR3 protein: CASSLAKGGYEQYF
CDR3 DNA: TGTGCCAGCAGCTTAGCCAAAGGGGGATACGAGCAGTACTTC

D gene: -
J gene: TRBJ1-2
V gene: TRBV23-1
clone size: -
CDR3 protein: CASSQSWGGAPLAYGYTF
CDR3 DNA: TGCGCCAGCAGTCAATCTTGGGGGGGGGCTCCTCTAGCCTATGGCTACACCTTC

D gene: TRBD2
J gene: TRBJ2-1
V gene: TRBV7-9
clone size: -
CDR3 protein: CASSLGGTRGFYNEQFF
CDR3 DNA: TGTGCCAGCAGCTTAGGCGGGACTAGGGGATTCTACAATGAGCAGTTCTTC

D gene: TRBD1
J gene: TRBJ1-5
V gene: TRBV2
clone size: -
CDR3 protein: CASSEMGQSNQPQHF
CDR3 DNA: TGTGCCAGCAGTGAGATGGGACAGTCCAATCAGCCCCAGCATTTT

D gene: -
J gene: TRBJ2-3
V gene: TRBV2
clone size: -
CDR3 protein: CASSELADTQYF
CDR3 DNA: TGTGCCAGCAGTGAACTAGCGGATACGCAGTATTTT

D gene: -
J gene: TRBJ1-2
V gene: TRBV4-1
clone size: -
CDR3 protein: CASSQIGRGSGYTF
CDR3 DNA: TGCGCCAGCAGCCAAATAGGTCGGGGAAGTGGCTACACCTTC

D gene: -
J gene: TRBJ1-6
V gene: TRBV5-1
clone size: -
CDR3 protein: CASSLRQQNSPLHF
CDR3 DNA: TGCGCCAGCAGCCTGAGACAGCAGAATTCACCCCTCCACTTT

D gene: TRBD2
J gene: TRBJ2-1
V gene: TRBV7-3
clone size: -
CDR3 protein: CASSPSGTSGSEQFF
CDR3 DNA: TGTGCCAGCAGCCCCAGTGGGACTAGTGGTAGTGAGCAGTTCTTC

D gene: TRBD2
J gene: TRBJ2-1
V gene: TRBV28
clone size: -
CDR3 protein: CASASGVGGFSEQFF
CDR3 DNA: TGTGCCAGCGCCAGCGGGGTGGGGGGTTTTAGTGAGCAGTTCTTC

D gene: -
J gene: TRBJ2-7
V gene: TRBV6-5
clone size: -
CDR3 protein: CASSYSTGFYEQYF
CDR3 DNA: TGTGCCAGCAGTTACTCTACAGGGTTCTACGAGCAGTACTTC

D gene: TRBD1
J gene: TRBJ2-7
V gene: TRBV9
clone size: few
CDR3 protein: CASSRTGTASYEQYF
CDR3 DNA: TGTGCCAGCAGCCGAACCGGGACAGCTTCCTACGAGCAGTACTTC

D gene: -
J gene: TRBJ2-1
V gene: TRBV5-6
clone size: -
CDR3 protein: CASSLGGGFYNEQFF
CDR3 DNA: TGTGCCAGCAGCTTGGGTGGGGGGTTCTACAATGAGCAGTTCTTC

D gene: -
J gene: TRBJ1-1
V gene: TRBV10-3
clone size: -
CDR3 protein: CAIGGVGSTEAFF
CDR3 DNA: TGTGCCATCGGAGGGGTCGGGAGCACTGAAGCTTTCTTT

D gene: TRBD1
J gene: TRBJ2-7
V gene: TRBV6-2/TRBV6-3
clone size: -
CDR3 protein: CASSGMGQLTSYEQYF
CDR3 DNA: TGTGCCAGCAGCGGAATGGGACAGCTAACCTCCTACGAGCAGTACTTC

D gene: TRBD2
J gene: TRBJ2-7
V gene: TRBV11-3
clone size: -
CDR3 protein: CASSFSGTGEQYF
CDR3 DNA: TGTGCCAGCAGCTTTAGCGGGACGGGCGAGCAGTACTTC

D gene: TRBD1
J gene: TRBJ2-7
V gene: TRBV28
clone size: -
CDR3 protein: CASTGGSYEQYF
CDR3 DNA: TGTGCCAGCACAGGGGGATCCTACGAGCAGTACTTC

D gene: -
J gene: TRBJ2-5
V gene: TRBV9
clone size: -
CDR3 protein: CASSVRQGNGQETQYF
CDR3 DNA: TGTGCCAGCAGCGTAAGGCAGGGGAATGGGCAAGAGACCCAGTACTTC

D gene: TRBD1
J gene: TRBJ1-4
V gene: TRBV25-1
clone size: -
CDR3 protein: CASSEWRGQGAEKLFF
CDR3 DNA: TGTGCCAGCAGTGAGTGGAGAGGACAGGGGGCGGAAAAACTGTTTTTT

D gene: TRBD2
J gene: TRBJ2-5
V gene: TRBV7-2
clone size: -
CDR3 protein: CASSPLAFEGTQYF
CDR3 DNA: TGTGCCAGCAGCCCACTAGCGTTTGAAGGGACCCAGTACTTC

D gene: TRBD1
J gene: TRBJ2-3
V gene: TRBV4-3
clone size: few
CDR3 protein: CASSQMYRGRTDTQYF
CDR3 DNA: TGCGCCAGCAGCCAGATGTACAGGGGGAGGACAGATACGCAGTATTTT

D gene: -
J gene: TRBJ2-5
V gene: TRBV5-1
clone size: -
CDR3 protein: CASSLQPGHPKETQYF
CDR3 DNA: TGCGCCAGCAGCTTGCAACCGGGACACCCTAAAGAGACCCAGTACTTC

D gene: -
J gene: TRBJ1-1
V gene: TRBV28
clone size: few
CDR3 protein: CASSLWGRGEAFF
CDR3 DNA: TGTGCCAGCAGTTTATGGGGTAGGGGGGAAGCTTTCTTT

D gene: TRBD2
J gene: TRBJ2-3
V gene: TRBV10-2
clone size: -
CDR3 protein: CASSESTSGGYSTDTQYF
CDR3 DNA: TGCGCCAGCAGTGAGTCGACTAGCGGGGGATATAGCACAGATACGCAGTATTTT

D gene: -
J gene: TRBJ2-7
V gene: TRBV6-2/TRBV6-3
clone size: once
CDR3 protein: CASSYSRGEQYF
CDR3 DNA: TGTGCCAGCAGTTACTCCAGGGGAGAGCAGTACTTC

D gene: -
J gene: TRBJ2-1
V gene: TRBV6-6
clone size: -
CDR3 protein: CASSGDSPVGYNEQFF
CDR3 DNA: TGTGCCAGCAGCGGGGACTCGCCAGTAGGGTACAATGAGCAGTTCTTC

D gene: TRBD1
J gene: TRBJ1-5
V gene: TRBV19
clone size: few
CDR3 protein: CASSPRDRRNQPQHF
CDR3 DNA: TGTGCCAGTAGCCCCCGGGACAGGAGAAATCAGCCCCAGCATTTT

D gene: -
J gene: TRBJ1-1
V gene: TRBV11-2
clone size: -
CDR3 protein: CASSPTRNTEAFF
CDR3 DNA: TGTGCCAGCAGCCCAACACGGAACACTGAAGCTTTCTTT

D gene: -
J gene: TRBJ2-2
V gene: TRBV5-4
clone size: -
CDR3 protein: CASSFGQSNTGELFF
CDR3 DNA: TGTGCCAGCAGCTTCGGACAGTCGAACACCGGGGAGCTGTTTTTT

D gene: TRBD2
J gene: TRBJ2-5
V gene: TRBV4-2
clone size: -
CDR3 protein: CASSQEWGLAGGVQETQYF
CDR3 DNA: TGTGCCAGCAGCCAAGAGTGGGGGCTAGCGGGGGGGGTCCAAGAGACCCAGTACTTC

D gene: TRBD1
J gene: TRBJ1-1
V gene: TRBV5-6
clone size: few
CDR3 protein: CASSSDRGANTEAFF
CDR3 DNA: TGTGCCAGCAGCTCTGACAGGGGCGCGAACACTGAAGCTTTCTTT

D gene: TRBD2
J gene: TRBJ2-5
V gene: TRBV9
clone size: once
CDR3 protein: CASSSGLAGDVKTQYF
CDR3 DNA: TGTGCCAGCAGCTCGGGACTAGCGGGAGATGTAAAGACCCAGTACTTC